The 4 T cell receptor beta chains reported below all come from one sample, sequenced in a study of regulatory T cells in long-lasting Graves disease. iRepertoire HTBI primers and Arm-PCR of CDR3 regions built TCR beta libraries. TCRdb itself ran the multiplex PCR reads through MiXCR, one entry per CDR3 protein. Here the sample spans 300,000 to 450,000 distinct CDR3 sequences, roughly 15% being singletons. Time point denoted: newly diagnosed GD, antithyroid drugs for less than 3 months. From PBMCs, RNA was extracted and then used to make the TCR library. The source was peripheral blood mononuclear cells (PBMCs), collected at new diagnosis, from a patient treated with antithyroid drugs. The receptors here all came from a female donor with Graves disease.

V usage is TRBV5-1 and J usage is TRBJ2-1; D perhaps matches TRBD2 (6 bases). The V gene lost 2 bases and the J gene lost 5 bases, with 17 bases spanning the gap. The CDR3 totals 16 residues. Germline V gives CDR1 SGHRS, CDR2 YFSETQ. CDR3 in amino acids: CASSLGLHGPNNEQFF. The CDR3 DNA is TGCGCCAGCAGCTTAGGACTACACGGGCCCAACAATGAGCAGTTCTTC.

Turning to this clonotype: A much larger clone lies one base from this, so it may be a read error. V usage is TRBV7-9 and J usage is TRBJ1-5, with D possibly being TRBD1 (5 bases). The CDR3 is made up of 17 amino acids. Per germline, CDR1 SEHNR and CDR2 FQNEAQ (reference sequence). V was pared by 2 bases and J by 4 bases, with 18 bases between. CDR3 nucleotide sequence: TGTGCCAGCAGCTTATCCCCCCGGGACGGGGAGAATCAGCCCCAGCATTTT. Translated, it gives CASSLSPRDGENQPQHF.

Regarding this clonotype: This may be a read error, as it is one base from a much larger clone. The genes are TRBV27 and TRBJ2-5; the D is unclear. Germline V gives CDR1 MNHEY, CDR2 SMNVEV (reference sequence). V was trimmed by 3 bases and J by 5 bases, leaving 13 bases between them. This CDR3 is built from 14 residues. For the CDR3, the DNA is TGTGCCAGCAGTTTGGCGAGAGATGGGGAGACCCAGTACTTC. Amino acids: CASSLARDGETQYF.

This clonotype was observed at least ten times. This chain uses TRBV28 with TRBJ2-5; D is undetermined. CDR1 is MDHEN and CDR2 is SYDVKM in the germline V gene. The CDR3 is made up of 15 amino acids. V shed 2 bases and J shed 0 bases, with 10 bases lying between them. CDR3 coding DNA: TGTGCCAGCAGTTTAATCTCATGGTACCAAGAGACCCAGTACTTC. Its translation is CASSLISWYQETQYF.